This passage covers 22 T cell receptor beta chains from one sample sequenced in a study of shared clonotypes between healthy human individuals. Measured with immunoSEQ multiplex PCR; TCRdb has only the in-frame clones, and not every one. Of under 2,500,000 clones in the sample, 90% to 97% are singletons; the top ten hold around 0.13%. Sequenced: naive CD4+ T cells sorted from blood. Stated subset: CD45RA+ positively selected. These receptors were taken from a man younger than 35 in good health.

This chain joins TRBV6-6 and TRBJ1-1; D unclear. V was cut by 8 bases and J by 5 bases, with 6 bases left in between. The CDR3 totals 10 residues. Looked up from germline, CDR1 is MNHNY and CDR2 is SVGAGI (reference sequence). For the CDR3, the DNA is TGTGCCAGCGGGAAGACTGAAGCTTTCTTT. Translating gives CASGKTEAFF.

This clone is a singleton in its sample. The chain is built from TRBV10-3 and TRBJ1-1; a possible D gene is TRBD1 (6 bases). Trimming stripped 5 bases from V and 3 bases from J, with 16 bases between. CDR3 length: 15 amino acids. The germline CDR1 and CDR2 sequences are ENHRY and SYGVKD. The CDR3 region is CAISSVQGLYTEAFF. CDR3 coding DNA: TGTGCCATCAGTTCCGTACAGGGCCTTTACACTGAAGCTTTCTTT.

This chain connects TRBV5-1 to TRBJ1-6; D is unclear. The length of the CDR3 is 17 residues. V gave up 0 bases and J gave up 5 bases, with 15 bases separating them. Germline V gene lookup returns CDR1 SGHRS and CDR2 YFSETQ. The CDR3 loop reads CASSLAGSVRDNSPLHF. The CDR3 bases are TGCGCCAGCAGCTTGGCCGGTTCGGTTAGGGATAATTCACCCCTCCACTTT.

V gene TRBV9 combines with J gene TRBJ1-4; TRBD1 matches 7 bases. The junction had 4 bases not matched to a gene; V was cut back by 3 bases and J by 8 bases. The germline V gene has CDR1 SGDLS and CDR2 YYNGEE. There are 13 residues in the CDR3. The CDR3 loop reads CASSETGKEKLFF. CDR3 in DNA: TGTGCCAGCAGCGAGACAGGGAAAGAAAAACTGTTTTTT.

The V gene is TRBV12-5, the J gene TRBJ1-2; D unclear. CDR1 LGHNT and CDR2 FRNRAP come from the germline V gene. The CDR3 loop spans 14 amino acids. The V and J ends lost 7 bases and 4 bases respectively, with 16 bases between them. The CDR3 here is CASVQAPQSYGYTF. In DNA form, the CDR3 reads TGTGCTAGTGTCCAGGCCCCGCAATCCTATGGCTACACCTTC.

In the case of this clone: In the same sample, other DNA sequences code for this CDR3. This chain uses TRBV7-9 with TRBJ2-7; 7 bases agree with TRBD2. Germline CDR1 is SEHNR and CDR2 is FQNEAQ (reference sequence). V trimming: 2 bases; J trimming: 1 base; junction bases outside the gene matches: 2. The CDR3 is made up of 14 amino acids. CDR3 sequence: CASSLTGGSYEQYF. In DNA form, the CDR3 reads TGTGCCAGCAGCTTAACGGGGGGTTCCTACGAGCAGTACTTC. Variable domain in full (rest from reference TRBV7-9 and TRBJ2-7): DTGVSQNPRHKITKRGQNVTFRCDPISEHNRLYWYRQTLGQGPEFLTYFQNEAQLEKSRLLSDRFSAERPKGSFSTLEIQRTEQGDSAMYLCASSLTGGSYEQYFGPGTRLTVT.

The gene calls are TRBV2 and TRBJ1-5; D gene uncertain. The V gene lost 0 bases and the J gene lost 4 bases, with 7 bases spanning the gap. The germline V gene has CDR1 SNHLY and CDR2 FYNNEI. The CDR3 sequence is 14 residues long. The CDR3: CASSEAASNQPQHF. The CDR3 DNA is TGTGCCAGCAGTGAAGCAGCCAGTAATCAGCCCCAGCATTTT.

The chain is built from TRBV6-1 and TRBJ2-3; 10 bases are a match to TRBD2. Germline V gives CDR1 MNHNS, CDR2 SASEGT. Losses at the gene ends were 5 bases for V and 1 base for J; bases not matched to a gene: 3. This CDR3 has 15 residues. CDR3 in amino acids: CASSSLAGGTDTQYF. In nucleotides, the CDR3 is TGTGCCAGCAGTTCGCTAGCGGGGGGCACAGATACGCAGTATTTT.

The chain has TRBV5-1 and TRBJ1-2, with TRBD1 matching 7 bases. CDR1 and CDR2 (germline): SGHRS, YFSETQ. The length of the CDR3 is 14 residues. The junction had 7 bases not matched to a gene; V was cut back by 4 bases and J by 4 bases. The DNA for the CDR3 is TGCGCCAGCAGCGATCCGGGACAGTCCTATGGCTACACCTTC. Translating gives CASSDPGQSYGYTF.

The J gene is TRBJ1-4, the V gene TRBV10-3; no clear D gene. CDR1 is ENHRY, CDR2 SYGVKD, per germline. This CDR3 region has 13 residues. Between the trimmed V and J ends, which lost 4 bases and 11 bases, there was a span of 14 bases. The CDR3 spells CAISVEPGEKLFF. DNA of the CDR3: TGTGCCATCAGTGTGGAGCCTGGGGAGAAACTGTTTTTT.

The chain recombines TRBV5-4 with TRBJ2-7; 9 bases align to TRBD1. The CDR3 runs to 15 residues. V trimming: 5 bases; J trimming: 3 bases; junction bases outside the gene matches: 9. CDR1 and CDR2 (germline): SGHNT, YYREEE (reference sequence). Written as DNA, the CDR3 is TGTGCCAGCAGTGCCGACAGGGGGTCGGGCTACGAGCAGTACTTC. Protein sequence: CASSADRGSGYEQYF.

The CDR3 sequence is CASSSGRGDTQYF. The CDR3, as DNA: TGTGCCAGCAGCTCCGGTAGGGGAGATACGCAGTATTTT. The gene calls are TRBV7-9 and TRBJ2-3; a possible D gene is TRBD1 (5 bases). Germline lookup yields CDR1 SEHNR and CDR2 FQNEAQ (reference sequence). The CDR3 is made up of 13 amino acids. V lost 4 bases and J lost 5, with 10 bases in between.

This clone was counted once. The chain combines TRBV4-1 with TRBJ2-5, with TRBD2 matching over 10 bases. The CDR3 contains 15 residues. The ends lost 3 bases at V and 5 bases at J; junction bases unmatched: 6. Germline V gives CDR1 MGHRA, CDR2 YSYEKL. As DNA, the CDR3 is TGCGCCAGCAGCCAGCTAGCGGGGGCACGGGAGACCCAGTACTTC. Protein: CASSQLAGARETQYF.

The gene calls are TRBV6-6 and TRBJ2-5; D remains unclear. In germline, CDR1 is MNHNY, CDR2 SVGAGI (reference sequence). With 5 bases removed from V and 0 bases from J, the gap between germline ends came to 13 bases. The CDR3 runs to 15 residues. CDR3 in amino acids: CASSRPMRNQETQYF. CDR3 nucleotide sequence: TGTGCCAGCAGTCGACCGATGCGGAACCAAGAGACCCAGTACTTC.

Concerning this clone itself: Other DNA sequences in the sample encode the same CDR3. The rearrangement joins TRBV5-5 to TRBJ2-1; 8 bases map to TRBD1. Germline loops: CDR1 SGHKS, CDR2 YYEKEE (reference sequence). V lost 4 bases and J lost 2; bases outside the gene matches: 2. The length of the CDR3 is 14 residues. The CDR3 reads CASSLDRAYNEQFF. The CDR3 DNA reads TGTGCCAGCAGCCTGGACAGGGCCTACAATGAGCAGTTCTTC.

This chain joins TRBV7-9 and TRBJ2-5; TRBD2 agrees at 12 bases. V gave up 7 bases and J gave up 2 bases; unmatched junction bases: 2. The V gene's germline CDR1 is SEHNR and CDR2 FQNEAQ (reference sequence). This CDR3 spans 14 amino acids. The CDR3 bases are TGTGCCAGCACCGGGACTAGCGGGCAAGAGACCCAGTACTTC. This gives the protein CASTGTSGQETQYF.

The CDR3 spells CASSKGGGTYNEQFF. The DNA for the CDR3 is TGCGCCAGCAGCAAAGGCGGGGGAACCTACAATGAGCAGTTCTTC. The gene calls are TRBV5-1 and TRBJ2-1; TRBD2 agrees at 7 bases. Unmatched junction bases numbered 6, after V lost 4 bases and J lost 2 bases. Germline lookup yields CDR1 SGHRS and CDR2 YFSETQ. The CDR3 is 15 amino acids. Looking up the rest from reference TRBV5-1 and TRBJ2-1 gives the full variable domain: KAGVTQTPRYLIKTRGQQVTLSCSPISGHRSVSWYQQTPGQGLQFLFEYFSETQRNKGNFPGRFSGRQFSNSRSEMNVSTLELGDSALYLCASSKGGGTYNEQFFGPGTRLTVL.

The CDR3 sequence is CASSSGREETQYF. For the CDR3, the DNA is TGTGCCAGCAGCTCTGGGAGGGAAGAGACCCAGTACTTC. The V and J genes are TRBV7-2 and TRBJ2-5, with 7 positions matching TRBD2. With 4 bases clipped from V and 3 bases from J, the junction kept 2 bases outside the gene matches. CDR3 size: 13 residues. Per germline, CDR1 SGHTA and CDR2 FQGNSA.

Of note for this clone: Other DNA sequences from this sample encode an identical CDR3 as well. The chain recombines TRBV18 with TRBJ2-5; tentatively, D is TRBD2 (6 bases). Trimming removed 4 bases at V and 5 bases at J, with 11 bases between. This CDR3 comprises 13 residues. Germline V gene sequence: CDR1 KGHSH, CDR2 LQKENI. CDR3 residues: CASSRTTQETQYF. The CDR3 bases are TGTGCCAGCTCACGGACTACCCAGGAGACCCAGTACTTC.

The rearrangement links TRBV4-1 to TRBJ2-1; 8 bases agree with TRBD2. The CDR3 has 19 amino acids. Trimming took 0 bases from V and 7 from J; bases not matched to a gene: 17. Germline lookup yields CDR1 MGHRA and CDR2 YSYEKL. CDR3 bases: TGCGCCAGCAGCCAAGAGGGCGGGGGGCTGCGTGGGAGGATAAATGAGCAGTTCTTC. Protein: CASSQEGGGLRGRINEQFF.

V gene TRBV5-1 combines with J gene TRBJ2-7; D is possibly TRBD2 (7 bases). The ends were cut back, 3 bases at V and 3 bases at J, with 16 bases in the middle. This CDR3 has 15 amino acids. The germline V gene encodes CDR1 SGHRS and CDR2 YFSETQ. The CDR3 loop reads CASSSGPGGIYEQYF. CDR3 DNA sequence: TGCGCCAGCAGCTCCGGCCCGGGGGGCATCTACGAGCAGTACTTC.

This clone was counted once. The chain employs TRBV7-9 and TRBJ1-1; a possible D gene is TRBD1 (5 bases). V gave up 3 bases and J gave up 5 bases, with 13 bases separating them. The CDR3 sequence is 14 residues long. CDR1 and CDR2 from the germline V gene are SEHNR and FQNEAQ (reference sequence). The CDR3: CASSFSGGRTEAFF. The CDR3 nucleotides are TGTGCCAGCAGCTTTAGCGGGGGTCGGACTGAAGCTTTCTTT.